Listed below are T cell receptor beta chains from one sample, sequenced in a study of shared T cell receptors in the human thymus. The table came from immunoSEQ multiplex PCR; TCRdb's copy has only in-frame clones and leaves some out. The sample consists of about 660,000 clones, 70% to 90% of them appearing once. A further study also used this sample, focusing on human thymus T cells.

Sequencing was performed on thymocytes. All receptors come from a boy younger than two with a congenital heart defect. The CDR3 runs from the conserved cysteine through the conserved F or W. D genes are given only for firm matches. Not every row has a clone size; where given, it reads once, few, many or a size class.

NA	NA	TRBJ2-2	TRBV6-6	CASSITGELFF	TGTGCCAGCAGCATCACCGGGGAGCTGTTTTTT
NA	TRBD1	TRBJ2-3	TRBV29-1	CSVGTGTGVPRGTDTQYF	TGCAGCGTTGGGACCGGGACAGGGGTCCCCCGGGGGACAGATACGCAGTATTTT
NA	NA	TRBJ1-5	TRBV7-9	CASSLGDSSNQPQHF	TGTGCCAGCAGCTTAGGCGATAGTTCAAACCAGCCCCAGCATTTT
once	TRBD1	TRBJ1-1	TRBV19	CASSIRGQSMGNTEAFF	TGTGCCAGTAGTATCAGGGGGCAAAGCATGGGGAACACTGAAGCTTTCTTT
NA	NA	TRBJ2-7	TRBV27	CASSPSPRATAYHEQYF	TGTGCCAGCAGTCCCTCCCCGAGGGCAACAGCGTATCACGAGCAGTACTTC
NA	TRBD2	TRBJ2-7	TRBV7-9	CASSPTSVPYEQYF	TGTGCCAGCAGCCCCACTAGCGTCCCCTACGAGCAGTACTTC
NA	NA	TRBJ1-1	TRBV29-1	CSAAIGGNTEAFF	TGCAGCGCTGCTATCGGGGGTAACACTGAAGCTTTCTTT
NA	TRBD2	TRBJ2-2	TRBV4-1	CASSQESGRASGELFF	TGCGCCAGCAGCCAAGAGAGCGGGAGGGCCTCCGGGGAGCTGTTTTTT
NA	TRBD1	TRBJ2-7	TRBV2	CASSTTGGARSAYEQYF	TGTGCCAGCAGTACGACAGGGGGGGCTCGGTCGGCCTACGAGCAGTACTTC
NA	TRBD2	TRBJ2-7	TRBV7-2	CASRPPGTSGSREQYF	TGTGCCAGCAGACCTCCCGGGACTAGCGGGAGTCGGGAGCAGTACTTC
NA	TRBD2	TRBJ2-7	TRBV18	CASSPGTSGSEPYEQYF	TGTGCCAGCTCACCCGGGACTAGCGGGAGCGAACCCTACGAGCAGTACTTC
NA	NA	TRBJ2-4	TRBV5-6	CASSPRARRTFIQYF	TGTGCCAGCAGCCCACGGGCGCGGCGGACTTTCATTCAGTACTTC
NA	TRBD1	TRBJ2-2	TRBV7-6	CASSKGQGAANTGELFF	TGTGCCAGCAGCAAAGGACAGGGGGCGGCGAACACCGGGGAGCTGTTTTTT
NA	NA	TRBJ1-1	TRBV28	CASSLGGMNTEAFF	TGTGCCAGCAGTTTGGGAGGAATGAACACTGAAGCTTTCTTT
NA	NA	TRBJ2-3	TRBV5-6	CASSPKEGTDTQYF	TGTGCCAGCAGCCCTAAAGAGGGCACAGATACGCAGTATTTT
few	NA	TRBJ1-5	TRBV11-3	CASSFLSWTIRNQPQHF	TGTGCCAGCAGCTTTTTGTCCTGGACTATTCGGAATCAGCCCCAGCATTTT
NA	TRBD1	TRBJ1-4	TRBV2	CASSKPQGNEKLFF	TGTGCCAGCAGTAAACCACAGGGGAATGAAAAACTGTTTTTT
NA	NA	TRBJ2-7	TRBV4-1	CASSQEERRVSYEQYF	TGCGCCAGCAGCCAAGAAGAGCGGAGGGTCTCCTACGAGCAGTACTTC
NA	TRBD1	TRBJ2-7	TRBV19	CASSQTGSSYEQYF	TGTGCCAGTAGTCAGACAGGGAGCTCCTACGAGCAGTACTTC
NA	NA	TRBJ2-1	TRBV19	CATNMGAEYNEQFF	TGTGCCACTAACATGGGGGCCGAATACAATGAGCAGTTCTTC
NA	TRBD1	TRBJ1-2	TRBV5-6	CASSRGQGGHNYGYTF	TGTGCCAGCAGCCGTGGACAGGGAGGCCATAACTATGGCTACACCTTC
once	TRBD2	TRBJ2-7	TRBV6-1	CASSEYPCGRSFYEQYF	TGTGCCAGCAGTGAGTATCCATGCGGGAGGAGCTTCTACGAGCAGTACTTC
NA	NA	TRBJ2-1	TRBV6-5	CASSSGTRNNEQFF	TGTGCCAGCAGCTCCGGGACAAGGAACAATGAGCAGTTCTTC
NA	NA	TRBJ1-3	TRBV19	CASSHRFGRVTGNTIYF	TGTGCCAGTAGCCACCGATTTGGCAGGGTCACTGGAAACACCATATATTTT
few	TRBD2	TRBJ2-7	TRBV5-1	CASSSGTSGQSYEQYF	TGCGCCAGCAGCTCCGGGACTAGCGGCCAGTCCTACGAGCAGTACTTC
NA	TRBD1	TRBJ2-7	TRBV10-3	CAISEIERDRERLHDHEQYF	TGTGCCATCAGTGAGATAGAACGGGACAGGGAGAGACTCCATGACCACGAGCAGTACTTC
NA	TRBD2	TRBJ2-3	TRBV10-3	CAIRRGLVISTDTQYF	TGTGCCATCAGACGTGGACTAGTTATTAGCACAGATACGCAGTATTTT
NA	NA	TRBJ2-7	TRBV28	CASSPRDISYEQYF	TGTGCCAGCAGTCCCCGGGACATCTCCTACGAGCAGTACTTC
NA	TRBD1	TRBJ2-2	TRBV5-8	CASSTRQGGSQTGELFF	TGTGCCAGCAGCACCAGACAGGGGGGTTCACAAACCGGGGAGCTGTTTTTT
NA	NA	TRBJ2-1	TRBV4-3	CASSTGEHHNEQFF	TGCGCCAGCAGTACGGGGGAGCATCACAATGAGCAGTTCTTC
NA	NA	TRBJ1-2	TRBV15	CATSREQAGLNGYTF	TGTGCCACCAGCAGAGAACAGGCAGGGCTAAATGGCTACACCTTC
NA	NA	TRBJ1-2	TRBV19	CASSVNRVINYGYTF	TGTGCCAGTAGTGTCAACAGGGTAATCAACTATGGCTACACCTTC
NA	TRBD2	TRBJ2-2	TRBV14	CASSQDTSGSLNTGELFF	TGTGCCAGCAGCCAAGACACTAGCGGGAGCTTGAACACCGGGGAGCTGTTTTTT
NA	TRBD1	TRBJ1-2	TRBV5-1	CASSLKGQGLFFAGYTF	TGCGCCAGCAGCCTGAAAGGACAGGGGCTTTTCTTCGCCGGCTACACCTTC
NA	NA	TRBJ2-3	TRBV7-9	CASSSTRGSGTDTQYF	TGTGCCAGCAGCTCCACGAGGGGGTCTGGCACAGATACGCAGTATTTT
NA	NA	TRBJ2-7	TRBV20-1	CSATGAYEQYF	TGCAGTGCTACCGGGGCCTACGAGCAGTACTTC
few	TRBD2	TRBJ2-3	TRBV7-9	CASSPSGLAGRDTQYF	TGTGCCAGCAGCCCCTCGGGGTTAGCGGGTAGAGATACGCAGTATTTT
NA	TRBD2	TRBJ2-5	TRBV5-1	CASSAGLAGVGETQYF	TGCGCCAGCAGCGCTGGACTAGCGGGAGTGGGGGAGACCCAGTACTTC
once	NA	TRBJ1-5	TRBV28	CASRPPGTSYSNQPQHF	TGTGCCAGCAGGCCACCCGGGACTTCCTATAGCAATCAGCCCCAGCATTTT
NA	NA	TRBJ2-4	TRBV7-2	CASSSRVAGVAKNIQYF	TGTGCCAGCAGCTCCAGGGTGGCAGGGGTAGCCAAAAACATTCAGTACTTC